Below are 16 T cell receptor beta chains sequenced from a single sample in a study of regulatory T cells in long-lasting Graves disease. Described time point: persistent/refractory GD, antithyroid drugs over 5 years with positive TRAb. The TCR library was prepared using RNA isolated from PBMCs. Arm-PCR of CDR3 regions and iRepertoire HTBI primers were used to build TCR beta libraries. In TCRdb, the multiplex PCR reads were re-called with MiXCR into one record per CDR3 protein. Of about 660,000 distinct CDR3 sequences listed, 30% are singletons. The material was peripheral blood mononuclear cells (PBMCs), obtained when the disease was refractory, from a patient treated with antithyroid drugs. The receptor set was obtained from a female donor with Graves disease.

The sample holds a few counts of this clonotype. The V gene is TRBV13, the J gene TRBJ2-7; 11 bases are a match to TRBD1. V gave up 4 bases and J gave up 1 base; unmatched junction bases: 6. Per germline, CDR1 PRHDT and CDR2 FYEKMQ (reference sequence). The CDR3 runs 16 residues. This chain's CDR3 is CASSSTGTGGSYEQYF. DNA for the CDR3: TGTGCCAGCAGCTCCACCGGGACAGGGGGTTCCTACGAGCAGTACTTC.

In its sample, this clonotype was seen a few times. The genes are TRBV6-1 and TRBJ1-1, with unresolved D. The CDR3 length is 13 residues. The V and J ends lost 7 bases and 0 bases respectively, with 9 bases between them. The germline CDR1 and CDR2 sequences are MNHNS and SASEGT. The CDR3 nucleotides are TGTGCCAGCATAACTCTAATGAACACTGAAGCTTTCTTT. This sequence encodes CASITLMNTEAFF.

This clonotype was counted between two and nine times. This chain uses TRBV15 with TRBJ1-4, with unresolved D. The CDR3 length is 15 residues. Germline CDR1 LNHNV, CDR2 YYDKDF (reference sequence). V lost 0 bases to trimming and J lost 0 bases, with 5 bases between them. The CDR3 bases are TGTGCCACCAGCAGAGAAGGGTCAACTAATGAAAAACTGTTTTTT. Translated: CATSREGSTNEKLFF.

Details on this clonotype: The final CDR3 position lacks the conserved phenylalanine or tryptophan, pointing to a likely read error. The chain carries TRBV28 and TRBJ2-7; 7 bases match TRBD1. CDR1 is MDHEN and CDR2 is SYDVKM in the germline V gene. This CDR3 contains 20 residues. J gave up 7 bases and V 3 bases, and 27 bases lay outside the gene matches. The CDR3 DNA is TGTGCCAGCAGTTTCTATACCCCCGGGACAGCGTTGTTGCCACCCCTGGAGCAGTACCTC. Translation gives CASSFYTPGTALLPPLEQYL.

This clonotype turned up a few times. The chain is built from TRBV6-1 and TRBJ1-2; D unclear. Germline values: CDR1 MNHNS, CDR2 SASEGT. The germline V and J ends were trimmed by 6 bases and 4 bases, with 15 bases remaining between them. This CDR3 has 14 residues. The CDR3 DNA sequence: TGTGCCAGCAGACGGACGGATGATCCCTATGGCTACACCTTC. Protein product: CASRRTDDPYGYTF.

This clonotype was seen ten or more times. Written as DNA, the CDR3 is TGTGCCAGCAGTTCACTAGCGGGAGGCCTACAAGAGACCCAGTACTTC. This sequence encodes CASSSLAGGLQETQYF. The chain has TRBV28 and TRBJ2-5; TRBD2 matches at 12 bases. The CDR3 contains 16 residues. The germline V gene encodes CDR1 MDHEN and CDR2 SYDVKM. V lost 4 bases to trimming and J lost 2 bases; unmatched junction nucleotides: 5. Combining the CDR3 with reference TRBV28 and TRBJ2-5 gives the whole variable domain DVKVTQSSRYLVKRTGEKVFLECVQDMDHENMFWYRQDPGLGLRLIYFSYDVKMKEKGDIPEGYSVSREKKERFSLILESASTNQTSMYLCASSSLAGGLQETQYFGPGTRLLVL.

This clonotype was detected many times. V and J are TRBV2 and TRBJ2-7; TRBD2 agrees at 13 bases. V lost 4 bases to trimming and J lost 4 bases; unmatched junction nucleotides: 13. In germline, CDR1 is SNHLY, CDR2 FYNNEI. This CDR3 has 18 residues. The CDR3 protein is CASSGRTKGTSGTYEQYF. CDR3 coding DNA: TGTGCCAGCAGTGGAAGAACGAAGGGGACTAGCGGGACTTACGAGCAGTACTTC. The full variable domain, rest sourced from reference TRBV2 and TRBJ2-7, is EPEVTQTPSHQVTQMGQEVILRCVPISNHLYFYWYRQILGQKVEFLVSFYNNEISEKSEIFDDQFSVERPDGSNFTLKIRSTKLEDSAMYFCASSGRTKGTSGTYEQYFGPGTRLTVT.

V is TRBV10-3 and J is TRBJ1-1; the D is unclear. Trimming took off 2 bases at V and 1 base at J, with 11 bases between the two ends. From germline, CDR1 is ENHRY and CDR2 SYGVKD. CDR3 length equals 15 residues. CDR3 residues: CAISEPLAGNTEAFF. The CDR3 DNA follows: TGTGCCATCAGTGAGCCGTTGGCAGGGAACACTGAAGCTTTCTTT.

This rearrangement joins TRBV12-3 or TRBV12-4 to TRBJ2-2; D is ambiguous. V lost 5 bases and J lost 6, with 10 bases in between. This CDR3 has 13 amino acids. CDR3 residues: CASSGDLSGELFF. In DNA form, the CDR3 reads TGTGCCAGCAGTGGTGATTTGTCCGGGGAGCTGTTTTTT.

Regarding this clonotype: A much larger clone is a single base away; this may be a read error. The gene calls are TRBV2 and TRBJ1-4; tentative D call: TRBD1 (6 bases). The V end lost 3 bases, the J end lost 13 bases, and 18 bases lay between the germline ends. The CDR3 totals 14 residues. The germline gives CDR1 SNHLY, CDR2 FYNNEI. In nucleotides, the CDR3 is TGTGCCAGCAGTGAGGGGGCGACTAGGGATAGACTGTTTTTT. Protein product: CASSEGATRDRLFF.

This chain connects TRBV6-1 to TRBJ1-1; D uncertain. V was pared by 6 bases and J by 8 bases, with 25 bases between. The CDR3 length is 16 residues. Germline assignment: CDR1 MNHNS and CDR2 SASEGT. The CDR3 protein is CASRPAQRARNVEAFF. DNA of the CDR3: TGTGCCAGCAGGCCAGCCCAAAGGGCCCGCAATGTGGAAGCTTTCTTT.

V and J are TRBV29-1 and TRBJ1-1; D is perhaps TRBD1 (5 bases). V lost 4 bases and J 2 bases, leaving 11 bases between the germline ends. CDR1 is SQVTM and CDR2 is ANQGSEA in the germline V gene. The CDR3 runs to 13 residues. The CDR3 DNA reads TGCAGCGTTGGGGGCGGCACTAACACTGAAGCTTTCTTT. Amino acids: CSVGGGTNTEAFF.

This clonotype was detected only a few times. The chain has TRBV5-5 and TRBJ2-5; 7 bases map to TRBD2. There are 17 residues in the CDR3. V trimming: 4 bases; J trimming: 4 bases; junction bases outside the gene matches: 16. From germline, CDR1 is SGHKS and CDR2 YYEKEE (reference sequence). The CDR3 nucleotides read TGTGCCAGCAGCGCCGGAGGGACCCAACTAGCGAGAGAGACCCAGTACTTC. This encodes CASSAGGTQLARETQYF.

DNA of the CDR3: TGCAGTGCTAGTCCAGGGAGTCCCAGCTATGGCTACACCTTC. Its translation: CSASPGSPSYGYTF. The V call is TRBV20-1, the J call TRBJ1-2, with D maybe TRBD1 (5 bases). With 3 bases removed from V and 4 bases from J, the gap between germline ends came to 15 bases. The V gene's germline CDR1 is DFQATT and CDR2 SNEGSKA (reference sequence). The CDR3 covers 14 residues.

The sample holds a few counts of this clonotype. The gene calls are TRBV19 and TRBJ1-5; D is perhaps TRBD1 (6 bases). The CDR3 is made up of 13 amino acids. V shed 5 bases and J shed 9 bases, with 14 bases lying between them. Germline CDR1 is LNHDA and CDR2 is SQIVND (reference sequence). The CDR3 DNA reads as TGTGCCAGTAGTGAGGGGGGCCAGCGGCCCCAGCATTTT. Amino acids: CASSEGGQRPQHF.

The rearrangement uses TRBV6-1 and TRBJ2-5; D possibly corresponds to TRBD2 (6 bases). Germline values: CDR1 MNHNS, CDR2 SASEGT. Trimming removed 7 bases at V and 1 base at J, with 10 bases between. This CDR3 contains 13 residues. The CDR3 DNA reads as TGTGCCAGCAATCTCGGGGGCCAAGAGACCCAGTACTTC. Translated, it gives CASNLGGQETQYF.